Each of the 8 T cell receptor beta chains below was sequenced from the same sample in a study of glioma-infiltrating T cells after dendritic cell vaccination. Measured with immunoSEQ multiplex PCR; TCRdb has only the in-frame clones, and not every one. In the table there are roughly 100,000 clones, roughly 80% of which are singletons. The sample here was blood, taken before dendritic cell vaccination. These receptors all stem from a human donor with glioblastoma.

The chain joins TRBV6-5 to TRBJ1-1; no definite D call. The germline V and J ends were trimmed by 0 bases and 0 bases, with 5 bases remaining between them. The CDR3 is 14 residues long. Germline V gives CDR1 MNHEY, CDR2 SVGAGI. CDR3 DNA: TGTGCCAGCAGTTACTCGGCAGTGAACACTGAAGCTTTCTTT. Residues: CASSYSAVNTEAFF.

This clone was seen once. This chain uses TRBV30 with TRBJ2-3; TRBD2 matches at 9 bases. Trimming took 0 bases from V and 3 from J; bases not matched to a gene: 10. The CDR3 has 17 residues. From germline, CDR1 is GTSNPN and CDR2 SVGIG (reference sequence). The CDR3 here is CAWSVRWAGGETDTQYF. CDR3 DNA sequence: TGTGCCTGGAGTGTAAGGTGGGCGGGAGGGGAGACAGATACGCAGTATTTT. Looking up the rest from reference TRBV30 and TRBJ2-3 gives the full variable domain: SQTIHQWPATLVQPVGSPLSLECTVEGTSNPNLYWYRQAAGRGLQLLFYSVGIGQISSEVPQNLSASRPQDRQFILSSKKLLLSDSGFYLCAWSVRWAGGETDTQYFGPGTRLTVL.

The rearrangement links TRBV7-3 to TRBJ2-5; 8 bases line up with TRBD2. CDR1 and CDR2 from the germline V gene are SGHTA and FQGTGA. This CDR3 region has 13 residues. The V gene end was trimmed by 4 bases and the J gene end by 5 bases; junction bases not matched to a gene: 3. CDR3 region: CASSSGGAETQYF. CDR3 nucleotide sequence: TGTGCCAGCAGCTCCGGGGGGGCGGAGACCCAGTACTTC. Drawing the rest from reference TRBV7-3 and TRBJ2-5, the complete variable domain is GAGVSQTPSNKVTEKGKYVELRCDPISGHTALYWYRQSLGQGPEFLIYFQGTGAADDSGLPNDRFFAVRPEGSVSTLKIQRTERGDSAVYLCASSSGGAETQYFGPGTRLLVL.

The V and J genes are TRBV7-9 and TRBJ2-4; 9 bases fit TRBD1. The V gene's germline CDR1 is SEHNR and CDR2 FQNEAQ (reference sequence). The CDR3 extends over 15 amino acids. Trimming at V came to 3 bases and at J to 8 bases, leaving 8 bases not matched to a gene. CDR3 coding DNA: TGTGCCAGCAGCTTGATCCGGACAGGGGAGGACATTCAGTACTTC. This sequence encodes CASSLIRTGEDIQYF.

The V call is TRBV10-3, the J call TRBJ1-2, with D uncertain. V lost 4 bases, J lost 8 bases, and 11 bases lay in between. Looked up from germline, CDR1 is ENHRY and CDR2 is SYGVKD. The CDR3 consists of 12 residues. Here the CDR3 reads CAISALSSGYTF. The CDR3 DNA sequence: TGTGCCATCAGTGCGTTGTCTTCGGGCTACACCTTC.

The V call is TRBV6-6, the J call TRBJ2-7; 7 bases fit TRBD2. The V and J ends lost 7 bases and 2 bases, in that order; junction bases with no gene match: 8. This CDR3 contains 14 residues. Germline V gene sequence: CDR1 MNHNY, CDR2 SVGAGI (reference sequence). CDR3 in amino acids: CASMAGEQTYEQYF. Written as DNA, the CDR3 is TGTGCCAGCATGGCGGGGGAACAAACCTACGAGCAGTACTTC.

The J gene is TRBJ1-5, the V gene TRBV19; 7 bases are a match to TRBD1. Germline V gene sequence: CDR1 LNHDA, CDR2 SQIVND (reference sequence). The CDR3 has 14 residues. The V segment lost 5 bases and the J segment 9 bases; nucleotides outside the gene matches: 10. The CDR3 here is CASSGEGALLPQHF. CDR3 nucleotide sequence: TGTGCCAGTAGTGGCGAGGGGGCCCTTTTGCCCCAGCATTTT.

J is TRBJ2-7 and V is TRBV5-6, with 11 bases aligning to TRBD1. V was clipped by 1 base and J by 9 bases; unmatched bases: 9. Per the germline V gene, CDR1 is SGHDT and CDR2 is YYEEEE. This CDR3 spans 15 amino acids. CDR3 coding DNA: TGTGCCAGCAGCTTGAATAGGACAGGGGGCGCGGGGCAGTACTTC. Translation gives CASSLNRTGGAGQYF. Together with reference TRBV5-6 and TRBJ2-7, the CDR3 gives the full variable domain: DAGVTQSPTHLIKTRGQQVTLRCSPKSGHDTVSWYQQALGQGPQFIFQYYEEEERQRGNFPDRFSGHQFPNYSSELNVNALLLGDSALYLCASSLNRTGGAGQYFGPGTRLTVT.